This entry lists 14 T cell receptor beta chains sequenced from one sample in a study of blood T cell repertoires in COVID-19. The assay was immunoSEQ multiplex PCR, and TCRdb's table has in-frame clones only and misses some. This table holds about 170,000 clones, approximately 87% found once. The specimen sequenced was peripheral blood. These receptors all stem from a woman aged 55-70 years with COVID-19, enrolled during active disease.

The J gene is TRBJ1-2, the V gene TRBV6-5; D may be TRBD1 (6 bases). The germline gives CDR1 MNHEY, CDR2 SVGAGI. The CDR3 has 12 residues. Deletions cut 2 bases from V and 8 bases from J, with 9 bases between. The CDR3 DNA reads TGTGCCAGCAGTTACGCAGGGGCGGGCTACACCTTC. It specifies CASSYAGAGYTF.

The genes are TRBV6-4 and TRBJ2-7, with unresolved D. The CDR3 covers 15 residues. V was trimmed by 2 bases and J by 6 bases, leaving 17 bases between them. Germline-derived CDR1 and CDR2 are MRHNA and SNTAGT. The DNA for the CDR3 is TGTGCCAGCAGTGACCCCGGAGAAGATGGTTGCGAGCAGTACTTC. It is translated as CASSDPGEDGCEQYF.

The rearrangement links TRBV3-1 (or the pseudogene TRBV3-2) to TRBJ2-7; 10 nucleotides line up with TRBD2. This CDR3 has 16 amino acids. CDR1 is LGHDT and CDR2 is YNNKEL in the germline V gene (reference sequence). V lost 1 base, J lost 2 bases, and 5 bases stayed unmatched. CDR3 nucleotides: TGTGCCAGCAGCCAAGGCTGGCTAGCGGGAGCCTACGAGCAGTACTTC. This sequence encodes CASSQGWLAGAYEQYF.

This chain joins TRBV4-1 and TRBJ2-7, with TRBD2 identical over 8 bases. The CDR3 totals 16 residues. Germline V gene sequence: CDR1 MGHRA, CDR2 YSYEKL. J lost 2 bases, V lost 4 bases, and 10 bases had no gene match. This CDR3 reads CASSLLIAGFAYEQYF. The CDR3 bases are TGCGCCAGCAGCCTCCTGATAGCGGGATTCGCCTACGAGCAGTACTTC.

The gene calls are TRBV7-2 and TRBJ2-2; 7 bases fit TRBD1. V shed 3 bases, J shed 6 bases, and the junction held 10 bases outside the gene matches. This CDR3 comprises 16 residues. From germline, CDR1 is SGHTA and CDR2 FQGNSA. CDR3 DNA: TGTGCCAGCAGCTTCGGCCCGACAGGGTTACCCGGGGAGCTGTTTTTT. It yields the protein CASSFGPTGLPGELFF.

CDR3: CATSDYMAGGLDEQFF. The CDR3 coding sequence is TGTGCCACCAGTGATTATATGGCGGGAGGACTGGATGAGCAGTTCTTC. V usage is TRBV24-1 and J usage is TRBJ2-1; 8 positions match TRBD2. CDR1 KGHDR and CDR2 SFDVKD come from the germline V gene. V lost 2 bases to trimming and J lost 8 bases; unmatched junction nucleotides: 10. CDR3 length: 16 residues.

The chain carries TRBV7-2 and TRBJ1-4; 9 bases are a match to TRBD1. Germline loops: CDR1 SGHTA, CDR2 FQGNSA. CDR3 size: 14 residues. V shed 6 bases and J 7 bases; nucleotides not matched to a gene: 6. DNA for the CDR3: TGTGCCAGCAGAGTGACAGGGGGGAGTGAAAAACTGTTTTTT. It codes for CASRVTGGSEKLFF.

This chain uses TRBV14 with TRBJ1-2; 10 nucleotides align to TRBD1. The V segment lost 3 bases and the J segment 5 bases; nucleotides outside the gene matches: 9. The germline V gene encodes CDR1 SGHDN and CDR2 FVKESK. CDR3 size: 16 residues. The CDR3 DNA sequence: TGTGCCAGCAGCCATATAGCGGGACAGGGGAGTTATGGCTACACCTTC. It encodes CASSHIAGQGSYGYTF.

The CDR3 nucleotides read TGCGCCAGCAGCTTGGATGGGGGCGGCTATAATTCACCCCTCCACTTT. It codes for CASSLDGGGYNSPLHF. This sequence joins TRBV5-1 and TRBJ1-6, with D perhaps TRBD1 (6 bases). CDR1 is SGHRS and CDR2 is YFSETQ in the germline V gene. Trimming took 0 bases from V and 3 from J, leaving 10 bases between them. CDR3 length: 16 residues.

The chain links TRBV5-4 to TRBJ2-5, with TRBD2 matching over 8 bases. Germline CDR1 SGHNT, CDR2 YYREEE (reference sequence). The J segment lost 0 bases and the V segment lost 0 bases, leaving 10 bases of the junction unmatched. CDR3 length: 18 residues. The CDR3 loop is CASSLELAAGGHQETQYF. The CDR3 nucleotides read TGTGCCAGCAGCTTGGAACTCGCCGCGGGAGGACACCAAGAGACCCAGTACTTC.

This clone was found once. V gene TRBV6-5 combines with J gene TRBJ1-1; tentative D call: TRBD1 (5 bases). This CDR3 has 15 amino acids. V lost 0 bases, J lost 11 bases, and 19 bases lay in between. The germline V gene has CDR1 MNHEY and CDR2 SVGAGI. Written as DNA, the CDR3 is TGTGCCAGCAGTTACTCTCGACAAAGGGGAGGGTGGGCTTTCTTT. Translation gives CASSYSRQRGGWAFF.

This clone was detected a few times. The genes are TRBV10-1 and TRBJ1-4; weak D call: TRBD1 (5 bases). The CDR3 extends over 15 amino acids. The V and J ends lost 3 bases and 0 bases respectively, with 8 bases between them. CDR1 is WNHNN and CDR2 is SYGVQD in the germline V gene (reference sequence). The CDR3 reads CASSESGATNEKLFF. The CDR3 DNA sequence: TGCGCCAGCAGTGAATCGGGGGCAACTAATGAAAAACTGTTTTTT.

The rearrangement links TRBV30 to TRBJ1-2; 7 bases agree with TRBD1. From germline, CDR1 is GTSNPN and CDR2 SVGIG (reference sequence). The CDR3 sequence is 12 residues long. Losses at the gene ends were 3 bases for V and 8 bases for J; bases not matched to a gene: 6. The CDR3 is CAWRTGRGGYTF. The DNA of the CDR3 is TGTGCCTGGAGGACAGGGCGTGGCGGCTACACCTTC.

The chain joins TRBV4-1 to TRBJ2-2; possibly TRBD2 for D (6 bases). This CDR3 is built from 19 residues. The V end was cut by 0 bases, the J end by 1 base, with 18 bases between. Germline-derived CDR1 and CDR2 are MGHRA and YSYEKL. The CDR3 spells CASSQEGGMSGVNTGELFF. In nucleotides, the CDR3 is TGCGCCAGCAGCCAAGAGGGGGGAATGAGCGGAGTGAACACCGGGGAGCTGTTTTTT.